These 9 T cell receptor beta chains were sequenced from one sample in a study of tumor-infiltrating lymphocytes in primary liver carcinoma. The investigators made TCR beta cDNA from around 540 ng total RNA, using a constant-region primer. Amplification in three nested multiplex PCR rounds with slightly modified ARM-PCR gave rise to TCR beta libraries. Primers for the first two PCR rounds were TRBV1-TRBV30 forward primers and a C-beta reverse primer (around 11 cycles per round). TCRdb ran MiXCR on the multiplex PCR reads and lists one entry per CDR3 protein. The repertoire holds 300,000 to 350,000 distinct CDR3 sequences, with about 65% as singletons. Germline DNA was extracted alongside blood RNA, which was obtained from unsorted whole blood. Sequencing was carried out using peripheral blood. These receptors originate from a man aged 35 to 55 with primary liver carcinoma and hepatitis B virus infection.

This chain links TRBV5-6 with TRBJ1-4, with 7 bases that match TRBD1. The length of the CDR3 is 15 residues. Trimming cost V 1 base and J 8 bases; bases outside gene matches: 8. CDR1 and CDR2 from the germline V gene are SGHDT and YYEEEE. The CDR3 DNA sequence: TGTGCCAGCAGCTTGTTTACACAGGGGAACGAAAAACTGTTTTTT. The encoded protein is CASSLFTQGNEKLFF. The full variable domain, completed using reference TRBV5-6 and TRBJ1-4, is DAGVTQSPTHLIKTRGQQVTLRCSPKSGHDTVSWYQQALGQGPQFIFQYYEEEERQRGNFPDRFSGHQFPNYSSELNVNALLLGDSALYLCASSLFTQGNEKLFFGSGTQLSVL.

In regard to this clonotype: The junction differs from germline at one of its ends, possibly a read error. V gene TRBV11-2 combines with J gene TRBJ2-7, with TRBD1 identical over 7 bases. The germline V gene has CDR1 SGHAT and CDR2 FQNNGV. The CDR3 length is 15 residues. The CDR3: CASSRTGQIDYDQYF. For the CDR3, the DNA is TGTGCCAGCAGTCGTACGGGACAGATAGATTACGATCAGTACTTC. Complete variable domain (other parts from reference TRBV11-2 and TRBJ2-7): EAGVAQSPRYKIIEKRQSVAFWCNPISGHATLYWYQQILGQGPKLLIQFQNNGVVDDSQLPKDRFSAERLKGVDSTLKIQPAKLEDSAVYLCASSRTGQIDYDQYFGPGTRLTVT.

Of note for this clonotype: Sequence at one end of the junction differs from germline and may be a read error. The chain is built from TRBV4-1 and TRBJ2-7; 9 bases fit TRBD2. The CDR3 contains 16 residues. Germline loops: CDR1 MGHRA, CDR2 YSYEKL. The CDR3 is CASSQGLAGISYEHYF. The CDR3 region has the DNA TGCGCCAGCAGCCAAGGGCTAGCGGGAATCTCCTACGAGCACTACTTC.

This clonotype showed up many times. The chain combines TRBV6-1 with TRBJ2-1, with TRBD2 matching 9 bases. This CDR3 has 14 amino acids. The ends lost 10 bases at V and 6 bases at J; junction bases unmatched: 10. Germline V gene lookup returns CDR1 MNHNS and CDR2 SASEGT. Here the CDR3 DNA reads TGTGCCATCTTTAGCGGGAGTGCTGGCAATGAGCAGTTCTTC. It encodes CAIFSGSAGNEQFF.

The V call is TRBV30, the J call TRBJ1-2; the D gene is possibly TRBD1 (6 bases). Deletions cut 5 bases from V and 9 bases from J, with 13 bases between. The germline V gene has CDR1 GTSNPN and CDR2 SVGIG (reference sequence). This CDR3 is built from 11 residues. The CDR3 loop is CAWGGTIRYTF. CDR3 DNA sequence: TGTGCCTGGGGGGGCACCATACGCTACACCTTC.

This clonotype appeared many times. This chain connects TRBV11-2 to TRBJ2-2; 9 bases map to TRBD2. The CDR3 length is 16 residues. V lost 5 bases to trimming and J lost 6 bases; unmatched junction nucleotides: 10. The germline CDR1 and CDR2 sequences are SGHAT and FQNNGV. CDR3 sequence reads: CASSPIAGEPPGELFF. For the CDR3, the DNA is TGTGCCAGCAGCCCAATAGCGGGAGAGCCCCCCGGGGAGCTGTTTTTT.

Of note for this clonotype: A read error may be the cause here, since a much bigger clone is one base away. CDR3 DNA sequence: TGTGACATCAGTGATGGGCGGGAAGAGACCCAGTACTTC. Translation: CDISDGREETQYF. The rearrangement links TRBV10-3 to TRBJ2-5; a possible D gene is TRBD2 (5 bases). Germline V gene sequence: CDR1 ENHRY, CDR2 SYGVKD. The CDR3 extends over 13 amino acids.

Many counts were recorded for this clonotype. The chain's CDR3 is CASSYSGLAILVGELFF. The CDR3 nucleotides read TGTGCCAGCAGTTACTCGGGACTCGCAATTCTTGTCGGGGAGCTGTTTTTT. The J gene is TRBJ2-2, the V gene TRBV6-2 or TRBV6-3, with D possibly being TRBD2 (6 bases). Trimming shortened V by 0 bases and J by 7 bases, and 18 bases separated the two germline ends. CDR1 and CDR2 from the germline V gene are MNHEY and SVGEGT. The CDR3 sequence is 17 residues long.

Regarding this clonotype: One base away lies a much larger clone, so this may be a sequencing read error. J is TRBJ2-5 and V is TRBV5-4; the D gene is possibly TRBD2 (6 bases). The CDR3 contains 13 residues. V was clipped by 7 bases and J by 5 bases, with 15 bases between them. Per germline, CDR1 SGHNT and CDR2 YYREEE (reference sequence). CDR3 sequence (DNA): TGTGCCAGCTTAACTCGGGGGACGGAGACCCAGTACTTC. Its protein product is CASLTRGTETQYF.